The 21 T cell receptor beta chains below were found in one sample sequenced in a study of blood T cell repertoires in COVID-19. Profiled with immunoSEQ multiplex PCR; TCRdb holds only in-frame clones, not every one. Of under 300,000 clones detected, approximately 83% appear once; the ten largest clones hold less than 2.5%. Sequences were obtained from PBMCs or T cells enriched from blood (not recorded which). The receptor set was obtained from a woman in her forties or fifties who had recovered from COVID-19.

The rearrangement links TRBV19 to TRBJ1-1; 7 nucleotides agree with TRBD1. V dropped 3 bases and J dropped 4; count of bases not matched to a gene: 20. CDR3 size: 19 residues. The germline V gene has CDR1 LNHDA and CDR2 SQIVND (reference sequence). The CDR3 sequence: CASSIAGNRGLKSGTEAFF. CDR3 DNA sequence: TGTGCCAGTAGTATTGCTGGGAACAGGGGTCTCAAGTCTGGCACTGAAGCTTTCTTT.

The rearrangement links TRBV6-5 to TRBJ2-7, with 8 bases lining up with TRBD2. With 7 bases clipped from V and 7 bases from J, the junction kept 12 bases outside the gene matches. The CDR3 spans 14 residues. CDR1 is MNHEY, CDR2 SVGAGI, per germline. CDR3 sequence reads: CASTVSGRGGEQYF. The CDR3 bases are TGTGCCAGCACTGTCAGCGGGAGAGGAGGAGAGCAGTACTTC.

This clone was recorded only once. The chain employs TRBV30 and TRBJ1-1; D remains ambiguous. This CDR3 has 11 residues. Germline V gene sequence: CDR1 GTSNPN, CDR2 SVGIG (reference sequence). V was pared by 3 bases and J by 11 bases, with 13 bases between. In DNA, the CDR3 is TGTGCCTGGAGCCCCTTTACTAGGGCTTTCTTT. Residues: CAWSPFTRAFF. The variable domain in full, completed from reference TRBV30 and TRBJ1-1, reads SQTIHQWPATLVQPVGSPLSLECTVEGTSNPNLYWYRQAAGRGLQLLFYSVGIGQISSEVPQNLSASRPQDRQFILSSKKLLLSDSGFYLCAWSPFTRAFFGQGTRLTVV.

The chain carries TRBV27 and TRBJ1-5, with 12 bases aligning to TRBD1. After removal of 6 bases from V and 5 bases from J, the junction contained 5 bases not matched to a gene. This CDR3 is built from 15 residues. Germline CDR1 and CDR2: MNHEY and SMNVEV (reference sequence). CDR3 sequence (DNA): TGTGCCAGCAGGTCCGGGACAGGGGGCGATCAGCCCCAGCATTTT. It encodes CASRSGTGGDQPQHF.

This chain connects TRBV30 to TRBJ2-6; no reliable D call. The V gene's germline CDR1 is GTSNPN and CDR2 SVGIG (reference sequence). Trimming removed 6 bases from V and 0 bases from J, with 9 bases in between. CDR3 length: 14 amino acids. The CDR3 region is CACQADSGANVLTF. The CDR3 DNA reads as TGTGCCTGTCAGGCAGACTCTGGGGCCAACGTCCTGACTTTC.

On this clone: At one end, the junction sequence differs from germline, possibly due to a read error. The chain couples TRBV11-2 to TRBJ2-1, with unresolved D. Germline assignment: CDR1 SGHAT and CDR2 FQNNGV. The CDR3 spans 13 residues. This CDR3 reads CASSYTSSNEQFF. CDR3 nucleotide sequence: TGTGCCAGCAGCTATACTTCCTCCAATGAGCAGTTCTTC.

The CDR3 nucleotides read TGTGCCAGCGGCACCACTACAGGGCCAACCTACAATGAGCAGTTCTTC. It codes for CASGTTTGPTYNEQFF. The V call is TRBV28, the J call TRBJ2-1; tentative D call: TRBD1 (6 bases). V was cut by 8 bases and J by 2 bases, with 19 bases left in between. CDR1 and CDR2 (germline): MDHEN, SYDVKM. The CDR3 has 16 residues.

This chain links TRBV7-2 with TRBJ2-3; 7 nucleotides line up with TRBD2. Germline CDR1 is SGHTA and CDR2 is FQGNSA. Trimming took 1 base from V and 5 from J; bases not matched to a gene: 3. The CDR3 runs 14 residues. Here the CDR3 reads CASSLGWGGDTQYF. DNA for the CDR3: TGTGCCAGCAGCTTAGGGTGGGGGGGAGATACGCAGTATTTT.

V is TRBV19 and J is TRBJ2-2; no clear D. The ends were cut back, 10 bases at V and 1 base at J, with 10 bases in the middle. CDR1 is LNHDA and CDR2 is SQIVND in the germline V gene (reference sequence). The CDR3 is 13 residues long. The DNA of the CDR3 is TGTGCCACAACTAACCAGAACACCGGGGAGCTGTTTTTT. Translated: CATTNQNTGELFF. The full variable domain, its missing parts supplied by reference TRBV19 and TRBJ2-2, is DGGITQSPKYLFRKEGQNVTLSCEQNLNHDAMYWYRQDPGQGLRLIYYSQIVNDFQKGDIAEGYSVSREKKESFPLTVTSAQKNPTAFYLCATTNQNTGELFFGEGSRLTVL.

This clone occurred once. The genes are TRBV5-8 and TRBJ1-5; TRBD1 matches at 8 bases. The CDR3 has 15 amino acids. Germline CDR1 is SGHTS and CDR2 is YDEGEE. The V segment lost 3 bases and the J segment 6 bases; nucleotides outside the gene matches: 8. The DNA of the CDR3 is TGTGCCAGCAGCTCATTTGGCCAGGGGGCTCAGCCCCAGCATTTT. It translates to CASSSFGQGAQPQHF.

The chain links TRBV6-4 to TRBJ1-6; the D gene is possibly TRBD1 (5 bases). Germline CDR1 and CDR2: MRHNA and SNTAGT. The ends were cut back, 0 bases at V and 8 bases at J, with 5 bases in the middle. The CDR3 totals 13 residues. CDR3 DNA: TGTGCCAGCAGTGACTCACAGGATTCACCCCTCCACTTT. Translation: CASSDSQDSPLHF.

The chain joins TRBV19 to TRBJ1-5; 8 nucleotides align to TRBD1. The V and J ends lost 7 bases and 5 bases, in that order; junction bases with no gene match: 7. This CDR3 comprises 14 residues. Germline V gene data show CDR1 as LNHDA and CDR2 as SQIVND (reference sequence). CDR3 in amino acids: CASTPGGSYQPQHF. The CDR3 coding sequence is TGTGCCAGTACCCCAGGGGGCTCCTATCAGCCCCAGCATTTT. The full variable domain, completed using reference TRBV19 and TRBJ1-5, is DGGITQSPKYLFRKEGQNVTLSCEQNLNHDAMYWYRQDPGQGLRLIYYSQIVNDFQKGDIAEGYSVSREKKESFPLTVTSAQKNPTAFYLCASTPGGSYQPQHFGDGTRLSIL.

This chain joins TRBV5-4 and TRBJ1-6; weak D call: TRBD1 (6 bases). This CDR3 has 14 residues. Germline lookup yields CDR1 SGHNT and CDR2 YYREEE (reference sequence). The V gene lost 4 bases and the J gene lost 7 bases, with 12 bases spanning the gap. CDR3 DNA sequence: TGTGCCAGCAGCCCGAACAGGGACAATTCACCCCTCCACTTT. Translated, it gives CASSPNRDNSPLHF.

The CDR3 spells CASSLDTSGRDNEQFF. For the CDR3, the DNA is TGTGCCAGCAGCTTAGATACTAGCGGGAGGGATAATGAGCAGTTCTTC. The V call is TRBV11-3, the J call TRBJ2-1, with 13 bases fitting TRBD2. There are 16 residues in the CDR3. V shed 0 bases, J shed 7 bases, and the junction held 3 bases outside the gene matches. Germline V gene lookup returns CDR1 SGHNT and CDR2 YENEEA.

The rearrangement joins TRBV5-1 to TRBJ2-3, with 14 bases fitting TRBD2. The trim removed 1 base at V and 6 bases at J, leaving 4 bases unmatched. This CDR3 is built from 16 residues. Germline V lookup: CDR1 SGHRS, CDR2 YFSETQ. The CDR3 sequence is CASSLRLAGGSDTQYF. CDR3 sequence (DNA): TGCGCCAGCAGCTTGAGACTAGCGGGAGGGAGTGATACGCAGTATTTT.

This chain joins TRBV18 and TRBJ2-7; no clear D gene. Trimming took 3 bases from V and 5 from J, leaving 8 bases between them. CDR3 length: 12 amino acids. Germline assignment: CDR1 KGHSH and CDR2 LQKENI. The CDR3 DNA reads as TGTGCCAGCTCACCTGAAAGCCACGAGCAGTACTTC. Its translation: CASSPESHEQYF.

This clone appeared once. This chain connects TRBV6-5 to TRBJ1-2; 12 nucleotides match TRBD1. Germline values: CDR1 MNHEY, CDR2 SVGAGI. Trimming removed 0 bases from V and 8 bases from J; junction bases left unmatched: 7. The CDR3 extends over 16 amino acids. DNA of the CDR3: TGTGCCAGCAGTTACTCCTCGGGACAGGGGGCGAGAGGCTACACCTTC. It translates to CASSYSSGQGARGYTF.

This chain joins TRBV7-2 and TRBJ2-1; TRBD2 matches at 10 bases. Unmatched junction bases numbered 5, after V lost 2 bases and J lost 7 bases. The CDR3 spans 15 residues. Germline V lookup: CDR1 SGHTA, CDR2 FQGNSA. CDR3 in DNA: TGTGCCAGCAGCTTAAGGGGACTAGCGTTAAATGAGCAGTTCTTC. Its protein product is CASSLRGLALNEQFF.

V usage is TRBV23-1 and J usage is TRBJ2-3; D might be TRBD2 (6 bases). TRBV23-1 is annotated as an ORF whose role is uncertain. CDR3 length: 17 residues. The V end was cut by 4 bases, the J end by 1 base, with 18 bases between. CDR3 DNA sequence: TGCGCCAGCAGTCGGTTGCGGGAAGACCCGGGCACAGATACGCAGTATTTT. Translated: CASSRLREDPGTDTQYF.

The chain's CDR3 is CASSLDNNEQFF. CDR3 DNA sequence: TGTGCCAGCAGCTTAGATAATAATGAGCAGTTCTTC. This chain joins TRBV11-2 and TRBJ2-1; D unresolved. This CDR3 is 12 amino acids long. Deletions cut 0 bases from V and 7 bases from J, with 4 bases between. Germline CDR1 reads SGHAT; CDR2 reads FQNNGV.

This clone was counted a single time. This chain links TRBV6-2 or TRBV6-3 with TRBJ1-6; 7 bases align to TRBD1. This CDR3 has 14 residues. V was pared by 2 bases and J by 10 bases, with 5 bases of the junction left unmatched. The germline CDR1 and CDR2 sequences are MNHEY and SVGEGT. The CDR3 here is CASSYGQANSPLHF. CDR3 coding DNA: TGTGCCAGCAGTTACGGACAGGCGAACTCACCCCTCCACTTT.